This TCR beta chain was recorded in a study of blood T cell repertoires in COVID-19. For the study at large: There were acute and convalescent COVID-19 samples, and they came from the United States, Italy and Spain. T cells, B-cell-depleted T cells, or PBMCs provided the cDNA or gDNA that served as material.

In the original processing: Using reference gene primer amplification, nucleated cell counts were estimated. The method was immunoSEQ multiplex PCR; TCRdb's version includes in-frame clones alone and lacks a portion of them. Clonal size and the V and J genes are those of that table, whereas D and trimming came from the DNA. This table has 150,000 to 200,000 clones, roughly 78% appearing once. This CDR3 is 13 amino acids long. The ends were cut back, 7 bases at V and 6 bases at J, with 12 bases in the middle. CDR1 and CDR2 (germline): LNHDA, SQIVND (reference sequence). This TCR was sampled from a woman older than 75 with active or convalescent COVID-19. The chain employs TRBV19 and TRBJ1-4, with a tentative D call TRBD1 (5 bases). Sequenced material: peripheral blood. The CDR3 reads CASTDSWDEKLFF. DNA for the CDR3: TGTGCCAGTACCGACAGTTGGGATGAAAAACTGTTTTTT.